This T cell receptor beta chain was captured by sequencing in a study of T cells in Graves' hyperthyroidism and ophthalmopathy. Broader study findings: In blood, most of the thyroid clonotypes expanded above 0.001 were also present. The model foresaw ophthalmopathy a median roughly 6 months prior to onset.

This clonotype was seen more than once but under ten times. As yet, its antigen is unknown. Ophthalmopathy cases met thresholds of Clinical Activity Score at least 3, NOSPECS grade at least 4 and duration under 3 months. Uncontrolled infection, other autoimmune disease, pregnancy or lactation disqualified patients from enrolment. TCR beta CDR3 regions were amplified from RNA. HTBI primers were the set used in a first-round RT-PCR of the TCR CDR3. TCRdb re-derived calls from the multiplex PCR reads in MiXCR, one entry per CDR3 protein. The table records about 600,000 distinct CDR3 sequences, approximately 14% of them present only once. Sequenced sample: blood. The sequence derives from a young woman with Graves' ophthalmopathy.

The chain's CDR3 is CASSPGTGGGNIQYF. In DNA form, the CDR3 reads TGTGCCAGCAGCCCCGGGACAGGGGGCGGAAACATTCAGTACTTC. The J gene is TRBJ2-4, the V gene TRBV5-4; 12 bases map to TRBD1. The germline V gene encodes CDR1 SGHNT and CDR2 YYREEE (reference sequence). This CDR3 comprises 15 residues. J lost 6 bases, V lost 4 bases, and 5 bases had no gene match.